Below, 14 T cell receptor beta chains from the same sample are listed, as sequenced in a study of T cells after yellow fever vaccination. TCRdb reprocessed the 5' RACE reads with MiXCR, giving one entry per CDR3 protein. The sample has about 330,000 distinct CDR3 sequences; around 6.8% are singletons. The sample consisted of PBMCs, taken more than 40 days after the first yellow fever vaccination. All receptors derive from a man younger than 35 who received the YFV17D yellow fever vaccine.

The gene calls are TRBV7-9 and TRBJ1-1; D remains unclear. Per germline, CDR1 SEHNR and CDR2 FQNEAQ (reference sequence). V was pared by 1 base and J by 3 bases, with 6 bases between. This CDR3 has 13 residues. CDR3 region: CASSLEPDTEAFF. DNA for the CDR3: TGTGCCAGCAGCTTAGAACCCGACACTGAAGCTTTCTTT.

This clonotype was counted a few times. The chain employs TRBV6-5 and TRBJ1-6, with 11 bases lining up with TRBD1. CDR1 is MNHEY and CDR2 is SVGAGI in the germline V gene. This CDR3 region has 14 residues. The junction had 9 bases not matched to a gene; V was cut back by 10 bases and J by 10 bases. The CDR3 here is CAIRRDRGSSPLHF. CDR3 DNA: TGTGCCATTAGAAGGGACAGGGGGAGCTCACCCCTCCACTTT.

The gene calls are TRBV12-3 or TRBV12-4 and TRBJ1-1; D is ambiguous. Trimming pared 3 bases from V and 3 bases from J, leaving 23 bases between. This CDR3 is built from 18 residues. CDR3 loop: CASSLTAATRARDTEAFF. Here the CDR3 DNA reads TGTGCCAGCAGTTTGACCGCGGCAACTAGGGCTAGGGACACTGAAGCTTTCTTT.

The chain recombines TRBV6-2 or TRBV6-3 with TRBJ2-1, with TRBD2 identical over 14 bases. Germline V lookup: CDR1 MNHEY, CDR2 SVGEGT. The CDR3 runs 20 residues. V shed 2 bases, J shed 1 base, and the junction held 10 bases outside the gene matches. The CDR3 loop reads CASSYRSGLAGDPSYNEQFF. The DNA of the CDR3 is TGTGCCAGCAGTTACCGCTCGGGACTAGCGGGGGACCCATCCTACAATGAGCAGTTCTTC.

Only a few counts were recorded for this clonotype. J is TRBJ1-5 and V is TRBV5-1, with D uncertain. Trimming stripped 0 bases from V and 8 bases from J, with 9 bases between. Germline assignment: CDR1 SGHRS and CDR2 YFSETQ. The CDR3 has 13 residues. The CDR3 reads CASSLAPGEPQHF. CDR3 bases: TGCGCCAGCAGCTTGGCCCCTGGGGAGCCCCAGCATTTT.

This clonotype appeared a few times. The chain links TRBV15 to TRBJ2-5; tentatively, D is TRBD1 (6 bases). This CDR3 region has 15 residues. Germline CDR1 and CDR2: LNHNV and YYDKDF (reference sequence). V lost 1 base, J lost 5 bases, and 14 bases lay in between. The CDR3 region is CATSRVGAGLETQYF. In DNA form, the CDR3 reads TGTGCCACCAGCAGAGTGGGGGCAGGGTTGGAGACCCAGTACTTC. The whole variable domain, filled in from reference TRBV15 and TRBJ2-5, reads DAMVIQNPRYQVTQFGKPVTLSCSQTLNHNVMYWYQQKSSQAPKLLFHYYDKDFNNEADTPDNFQSRRPNTSFCFLDIRSPGLGDTAMYLCATSRVGAGLETQYFGPGTRLLVL.

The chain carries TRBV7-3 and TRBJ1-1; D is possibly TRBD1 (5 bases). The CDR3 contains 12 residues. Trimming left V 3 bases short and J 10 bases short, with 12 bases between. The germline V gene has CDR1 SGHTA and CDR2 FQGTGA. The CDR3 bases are TGTGCCAGCAGCTTCGCAGGGCGGGCAGCTTTCTTT. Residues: CASSFAGRAAFF.

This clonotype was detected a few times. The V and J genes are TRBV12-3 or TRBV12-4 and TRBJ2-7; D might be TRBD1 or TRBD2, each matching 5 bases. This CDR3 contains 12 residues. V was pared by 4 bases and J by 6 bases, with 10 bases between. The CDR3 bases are TGTGCCAGCAGTTACGGGACGGCCGAGCAGTACTTC. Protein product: CASSYGTAEQYF.

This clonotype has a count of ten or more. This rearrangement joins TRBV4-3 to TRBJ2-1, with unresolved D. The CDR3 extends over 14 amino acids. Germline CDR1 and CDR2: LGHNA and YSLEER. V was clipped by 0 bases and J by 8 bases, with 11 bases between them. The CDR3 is CASSQESLWDEQFF. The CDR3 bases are TGCGCCAGCAGCCAAGAATCCCTATGGGATGAGCAGTTCTTC.

The CDR3 DNA reads TGTGCCAGCAGCGAGCGGGGGGCAAACACAGATACGCAGTATTTT. Translating gives CASSERGANTDTQYF. This chain joins TRBV7-3 and TRBJ2-3; 9 nucleotides line up with TRBD2. The V gene's germline CDR1 is SGHTA and CDR2 FQGTGA. CDR3 size: 15 residues. Losses at the gene ends were 5 bases for V and 2 bases for J; bases not matched to a gene: 5.

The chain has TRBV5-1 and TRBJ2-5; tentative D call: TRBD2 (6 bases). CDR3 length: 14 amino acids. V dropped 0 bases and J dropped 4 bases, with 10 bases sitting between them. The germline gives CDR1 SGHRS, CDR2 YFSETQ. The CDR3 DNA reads TGCGCCAGCAGCTTGGATACCGGGGGAGAGACCCAGTACTTC. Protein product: CASSLDTGGETQYF.

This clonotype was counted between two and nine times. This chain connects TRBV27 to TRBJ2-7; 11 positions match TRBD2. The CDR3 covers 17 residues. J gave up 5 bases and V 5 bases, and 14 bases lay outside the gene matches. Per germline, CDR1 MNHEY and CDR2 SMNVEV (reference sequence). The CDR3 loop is CASSPRPRLAGQDEQYF. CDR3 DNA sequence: TGTGCCAGCAGTCCCCGCCCAAGACTAGCGGGGCAGGACGAGCAGTACTTC.

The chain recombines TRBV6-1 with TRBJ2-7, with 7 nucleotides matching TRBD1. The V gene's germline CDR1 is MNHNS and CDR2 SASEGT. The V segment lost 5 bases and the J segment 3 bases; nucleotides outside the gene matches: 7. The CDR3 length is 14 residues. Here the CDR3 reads CASSKDRERYEQYF. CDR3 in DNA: TGTGCCAGCAGTAAAGACAGGGAACGCTACGAGCAGTACTTC.

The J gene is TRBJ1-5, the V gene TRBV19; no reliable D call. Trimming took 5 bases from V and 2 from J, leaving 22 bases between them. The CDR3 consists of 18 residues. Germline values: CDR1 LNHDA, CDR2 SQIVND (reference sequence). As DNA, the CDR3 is TGTGCCAGTAGTGTAGGAAGGGAACAGTTATTTGGCAATCAGCCCCAGCATTTT. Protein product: CASSVGREQLFGNQPQHF.